These 30 T cell receptor beta chains share one sample of origin, sequenced in a study of immunodeficiency. This table comes from immunoSEQ multiplex PCR, and its TCRdb copy is limited to in-frame clones, with some not included. The table records about 1,100 clones, over 90% of them present only once. Source material: CD8+ T cells from blood. The receptor source for this set is a female donor.

The chain uses TRBV7-8 and TRBJ1-3; D ambiguous. Germline values: CDR1 SGHVS, CDR2 FQNEAQ. The CDR3 totals 15 residues. V was pared by 5 bases and J by 0 bases, with 11 bases between. The CDR3 is CASSPQIFSGNTIYF. The DNA of the CDR3 is TGTGCCAGCAGCCCCCAGATTTTCTCTGGAAACACCATATATTTT.

The chain uses TRBV6-1 and TRBJ2-3; TRBD1 aligns across 8 bases. V lost 1 base, J lost 4 bases, and 1 base stayed unmatched. Germline loops: CDR1 MNHNS, CDR2 SASEGT. The CDR3 is made up of 14 amino acids. The CDR3 DNA sequence: TGTGCCAGCAGTGAAGGGACAGGGTCAGATACGCAGTATTTT. It translates to CASSEGTGSDTQYF.

This clone was detected only a few times. The chain combines TRBV12-5 with TRBJ1-1; no clear D gene. The CDR3 runs 11 residues. Trimming pared 8 bases from V and 5 bases from J, leaving 9 bases between. Germline V CDR1 and CDR2: LGHNT, FRNRAP. CDR3 DNA: TGTGCTAGTTGGGCGGGGACTGAAGCTTTCTTT. Encoded protein: CASWAGTEAFF.

This chain links TRBV19 with TRBJ1-2, with 10 nucleotides matching TRBD1. Germline V lookup: CDR1 LNHDA, CDR2 SQIVND (reference sequence). The CDR3 extends over 15 amino acids. With 8 bases clipped from V and 6 bases from J, the junction kept 12 bases outside the gene matches. CDR3 DNA sequence: TGTGCCAGTCGGACTCCGGGACAGGGGCTTGATGGCTACACCTTC. Translation gives CASRTPGQGLDGYTF.

The gene calls are TRBV7-6 and TRBJ2-7; TRBD1 is a possible D gene (6 bases). CDR3 size: 14 residues. V was cut by 0 bases and J by 4 bases, with 10 bases left in between. The germline V gene has CDR1 SGHVS and CDR2 FNYEAQ. CDR3 in DNA: TGTGCCAGCAGCTTAGCGACACAGGGATACGAGCAGTACTTC. Translating it yields CASSLATQGYEQYF.

This sequence joins TRBV4-2 and TRBJ2-7, with 8 nucleotides matching TRBD1. The CDR3 has 14 amino acids. The junction had 7 bases not matched to a gene; V was cut back by 4 bases and J by 5 bases. Germline V gene sequence: CDR1 LGHNA, CDR2 YNFKEQ. CDR3 loop: CASSLLQGENEQYF. In DNA form, the CDR3 reads TGTGCCAGCAGCCTCTTACAGGGGGAAAACGAGCAGTACTTC.

CDR3 amino acids: CASSYGTANEQFF. The DNA for the CDR3 is TGTGCCAGCAGTTACGGGACCGCCAATGAGCAGTTCTTC. The chain employs TRBV6-5 and TRBJ2-1, with D tentatively TRBD1 or TRBD2 (5 bases each). The CDR3 contains 13 residues. In germline, CDR1 is MNHEY, CDR2 SVGAGI. V was cut by 2 bases and J by 6 bases, with 8 bases left in between.

This clone came up once. The chain couples TRBV11-1 to TRBJ2-7, with D perhaps being TRBD1 or TRBD2 (6 bases each). The germline gives CDR1 SGHAT, CDR2 FQDESV (reference sequence). V was pared by 3 bases and J by 2 bases, with 17 bases between. The CDR3 length is 16 residues. The CDR3 loop reads CASSFAKGGAPYEQYF. In DNA, the CDR3 is TGTGCCAGCAGCTTTGCGAAGGGGGGCGCCCCCTACGAGCAGTACTTC.

The chain uses TRBV9 and TRBJ2-1, with 13 bases identical to TRBD2. CDR1 and CDR2 (germline): SGDLS, YYNGEE. V lost 3 bases, J lost 6 bases, and 6 bases stayed unmatched. The CDR3 runs 16 residues. CDR3 sequence: CASSAQLAGGPNEQFF. The CDR3 bases are TGTGCCAGCAGCGCCCAACTAGCGGGGGGGCCCAATGAGCAGTTCTTC.

The rearrangement uses TRBV19 and TRBJ1-4; 8 nucleotides line up with TRBD1. This CDR3 has 15 residues. Germline V gene lookup returns CDR1 LNHDA and CDR2 SQIVND (reference sequence). The junction had 9 bases not matched to a gene; V was cut back by 6 bases and J by 6 bases. CDR3 loop: CASRGSSGGDEKLFF. CDR3 in DNA: TGTGCCAGTAGGGGGTCGTCAGGGGGCGATGAAAAACTGTTTTTT.

The V call is TRBV4-1, the J call TRBJ1-1; D may be TRBD1 (6 bases). The CDR3 loop spans 14 amino acids. The V gene lost 3 bases and the J gene lost 10 bases, with 18 bases spanning the gap. The germline CDR1 and CDR2 sequences are MGHRA and YSYEKL. The CDR3 protein is CASSHPGGGQGAFF. CDR3 coding DNA: TGCGCCAGCAGCCACCCCGGGGGGGGGCAGGGAGCTTTCTTT.

V and J are TRBV7-2 and TRBJ1-1, with a tentative D call TRBD1 (5 bases). The CDR3 is made up of 18 amino acids. Germline CDR1 SGHTA, CDR2 FQGNSA. V was pared by 3 bases and J by 1 base, with 21 bases between. The CDR3: CASSFNLIPGLANTEAFF. CDR3 coding DNA: TGTGCCAGCAGCTTCAACCTAATTCCGGGACTAGCGAACACTGAAGCTTTCTTT.

The chain has TRBV6-2 or TRBV6-3 and TRBJ2-1; 11 bases fit TRBD2. CDR1 is MNHEY and CDR2 is SVGEGT in the germline V gene. Trimming cost V 2 bases and J 6 bases; bases outside gene matches: 3. The CDR3 consists of 15 residues. The DNA of the CDR3 is TGTGCCAGCAGTTACACTAGCGGGGGAAGCAATGAGCAGTTCTTC. It specifies CASSYTSGGSNEQFF.

The chain combines TRBV4-1 with TRBJ1-1; TRBD1 agrees at 8 bases. With 4 bases clipped from V and 1 base from J, the junction kept 5 bases outside the gene matches. This CDR3 is 15 amino acids long. Germline-derived CDR1 and CDR2 are MGHRA and YSYEKL. CDR3 bases: TGCGCCAGCAGCCTCATCGGACAGGGGAACACTGAAGCTTTCTTT. Translating it yields CASSLIGQGNTEAFF.

V and J are TRBV19 and TRBJ2-3, with D possibly being TRBD2 (6 bases). V dropped 0 bases and J dropped 3 bases, with 7 bases sitting between them. Per the germline V gene, CDR1 is LNHDA and CDR2 is SQIVND (reference sequence). The CDR3 consists of 14 residues. CDR3 nucleotides: TGTGCCAGTAGTATAGACGGGGGAACAGATACGCAGTATTTT. It codes for CASSIDGGTDTQYF.

The chain links TRBV30 to TRBJ1-4; the D is unclear. The CDR3 has 21 amino acids. Looked up from germline, CDR1 is GTSNPN and CDR2 is SVGIG (reference sequence). V was clipped by 0 bases and J by 7 bases, with 33 bases between them. The CDR3 region is CAWSVPGHVPWTRLVSEKLFF. CDR3 DNA: TGTGCCTGGAGTGTACCAGGCCACGTACCATGGACCCGACTAGTTAGTGAAAAACTGTTTTTT.

V usage is TRBV13 and J usage is TRBJ2-1; 13 bases align to TRBD2. This CDR3 region has 15 residues. Germline CDR1 and CDR2: PRHDT and FYEKMQ (reference sequence). V trimming: 4 bases; J trimming: 10 bases; junction bases outside the gene matches: 7. CDR3 bases: TGTGCCAGCAGCTCAAGACTAGCGGGGGGATGGGAGCAGTTCTTC. Protein: CASSSRLAGGWEQFF.

The CDR3 sequence is CASSLGGRTRQFF. The CDR3, as DNA: TGTGCCAGCAGTTTAGGTGGGCGGACTAGGCAGTTCTTC. This sequence joins TRBV12-3 or TRBV12-4 and TRBJ2-1; TRBD2 aligns across 7 bases. The ends lost 1 base at V and 12 bases at J; junction bases unmatched: 6. This CDR3 region has 13 residues.

This clone came up once. This chain links TRBV19 with TRBJ1-1, with D possibly matching TRBD1 (5 bases). Germline V gene lookup returns CDR1 LNHDA and CDR2 SQIVND (reference sequence). The CDR3 length is 12 residues. V lost 7 bases to trimming and J lost 3 bases, with 9 bases between them. The CDR3 loop reads CASTGGDTEAFF. The CDR3 nucleotides read TGTGCCAGTACGGGGGGTGACACTGAAGCTTTCTTT.

The chain recombines TRBV3-1 (or the pseudogene TRBV3-2) with TRBJ1-1; D gene uncertain. The V gene's germline CDR1 is LGHDT and CDR2 YNNKEL (reference sequence). The ends were cut back, 4 bases at V and 0 bases at J, with 9 bases in the middle. The CDR3 is made up of 14 amino acids. CDR3 protein: CASSLSPLNTEAFF. The CDR3 coding sequence is TGTGCCAGCAGCCTTAGCCCGTTGAACACTGAAGCTTTCTTT.

This sequence joins TRBV19 and TRBJ1-1; a weak D match, TRBD1 (5 bases). V was shortened by 5 bases and J by 0 bases, with 10 bases between the two germline ends. CDR1 and CDR2 (germline): LNHDA, SQIVND (reference sequence). This CDR3 has 14 residues. The chain's CDR3 is CASSPGLMNTEAFF. As DNA, the CDR3 is TGTGCCAGTAGTCCGGGACTGATGAACACTGAAGCTTTCTTT. Full variable domain (outside the CDR3, taken from reference TRBV19 and TRBJ1-1): DGGITQSPKYLFRKEGQNVTLSCEQNLNHDAMYWYRQDPGQGLRLIYYSQIVNDFQKGDIAEGYSVSREKKESFPLTVTSAQKNPTAFYLCASSPGLMNTEAFFGQGTRLTVV.

The chain has TRBV13 and TRBJ1-4; tentative D call: TRBD1 (6 bases). The CDR3 extends over 14 amino acids. Germline CDR1 and CDR2: PRHDT and FYEKMQ (reference sequence). Trimming removed 5 bases at V and 3 bases at J, with 10 bases between. This CDR3 reads CASSPQGPNEKLFF. CDR3 coding DNA: TGTGCCAGCAGCCCGCAGGGGCCTAATGAAAAACTGTTTTTT. Using reference TRBV13 and TRBJ1-4 for the parts outside the CDR3, the full variable domain is AAGVIQSPRHLIKEKRETATLKCYPIPRHDTVYWYQQGPGQDPQFLISFYEKMQSDKGSIPDRFSAQQFSDYHSELNMSSLELGDSALYFCASSPQGPNEKLFFGSGTQLSVL.

The chain joins TRBV19 to TRBJ1-1, with D perhaps TRBD1 (5 bases). Trimming stripped 3 bases from V and 3 bases from J, with 14 bases between. Germline CDR1 LNHDA, CDR2 SQIVND (reference sequence). The CDR3 is 15 amino acids. CDR3 loop: CASSMGGGGYTEAFF. The CDR3 bases are TGTGCCAGTAGTATGGGGGGTGGAGGGTACACTGAAGCTTTCTTT.

The sample holds one count of this clone. DNA for the CDR3: TGCGCCAGCAGCCACTTGGACAGCGAAGCTTTCTTT. Its translation: CASSHLDSEAFF. The genes are TRBV4-1 and TRBJ1-1, with D perhaps TRBD1 (6 bases). Germline-derived CDR1 and CDR2 are MGHRA and YSYEKL. The CDR3 is 12 amino acids. The V gene lost 3 bases and the J gene lost 8 bases, with 10 bases spanning the gap.

This chain links TRBV19 with TRBJ2-1; D remains unclear. The CDR3 consists of 13 residues. V was cut by 3 bases and J by 3 bases, with 6 bases left in between. The germline CDR1 and CDR2 sequences are LNHDA and SQIVND (reference sequence). The CDR3 bases are TGTGCCAGTAGTATCACGGTCTACAATGAGCAGTTCTTC. It yields the protein CASSITVYNEQFF. The variable domain in full, completed from reference TRBV19 and TRBJ2-1, reads DGGITQSPKYLFRKEGQNVTLSCEQNLNHDAMYWYRQDPGQGLRLIYYSQIVNDFQKGDIAEGYSVSREKKESFPLTVTSAQKNPTAFYLCASSITVYNEQFFGPGTRLTVL.

The CDR3 here is CASSEAYNEQFF. The DNA for the CDR3 is TGCGCCAGCAGTGAGGCATACAATGAGCAGTTCTTC. The chain links TRBV10-2 to TRBJ2-1; D is unresolved. V was cut by 2 bases and J by 4 bases, with 3 bases left in between. Germline loops: CDR1 WSHSY, CDR2 SAAADI. The CDR3 extends over 12 amino acids.

This clone was found once. The chain joins TRBV28 to TRBJ1-2; 7 bases fit TRBD1. J was trimmed by 5 bases and V by 5 bases; bases with no gene match: 14. CDR1 MDHEN and CDR2 SYDVKM come from the germline V gene. The CDR3 spans 16 residues. The CDR3 loop reads CASSTRQGFGWYGYTF. The CDR3 nucleotides are TGTGCCAGCAGTACCAGACAGGGCTTCGGATGGTATGGCTACACCTTC.

V and J are TRBV2 and TRBJ1-6; 7 bases match TRBD1. Germline CDR1 reads SNHLY; CDR2 reads FYNNEI. Trimming at V came to 4 bases and at J to 8 bases, leaving 8 bases not matched to a gene. The CDR3 length is 15 residues. CDR3 sequence: CASSGQGQGDSPLHF. In DNA form, the CDR3 reads TGTGCCAGCAGTGGTCAGGGGCAGGGGGATTCACCCCTCCACTTT. The whole variable domain, filled in from reference TRBV2 and TRBJ1-6, reads EPEVTQTPSHQVTQMGQEVILRCVPISNHLYFYWYRQILGQKVEFLVSFYNNEISEKSEIFDDQFSVERPDGSNFTLKIRSTKLEDSAMYFCASSGQGQGDSPLHFGNGTRLTVT.

The chain recombines TRBV6-2 or TRBV6-3 with TRBJ1-4, with no clear D. The CDR3 extends over 18 amino acids. In germline, CDR1 is MNHEY, CDR2 SVGEGT. Trimming took 0 bases from V and 0 from J, leaving 14 bases between them. The CDR3 spells CASSYSRNEVATNEKLFF. CDR3 in DNA: TGTGCCAGCAGTTACTCGCGAAATGAGGTTGCAACTAATGAAAAACTGTTTTTT.

The gene calls are TRBV4-1 and TRBJ2-1; 10 nucleotides line up with TRBD2. This CDR3 spans 17 amino acids. Germline CDR1 and CDR2: MGHRA and YSYEKL. After removal of 1 base from V and 4 bases from J, the junction contained 7 bases not matched to a gene. Here the CDR3 reads CASSQGAGTSEYNEQFF. In DNA, the CDR3 is TGCGCCAGCAGCCAAGGTGCGGGGACTAGCGAATACAATGAGCAGTTCTTC.